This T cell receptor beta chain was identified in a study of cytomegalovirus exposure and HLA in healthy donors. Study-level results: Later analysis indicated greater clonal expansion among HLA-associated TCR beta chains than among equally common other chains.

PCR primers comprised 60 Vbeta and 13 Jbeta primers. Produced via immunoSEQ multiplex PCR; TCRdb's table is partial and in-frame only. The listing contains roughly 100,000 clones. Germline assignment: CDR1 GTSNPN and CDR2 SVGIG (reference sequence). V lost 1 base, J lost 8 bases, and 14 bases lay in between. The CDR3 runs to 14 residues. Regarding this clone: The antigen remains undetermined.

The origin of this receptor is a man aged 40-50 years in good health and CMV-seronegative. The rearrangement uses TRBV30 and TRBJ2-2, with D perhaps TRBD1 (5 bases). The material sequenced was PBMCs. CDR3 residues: CAWSGGRVIGELFF. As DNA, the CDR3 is TGTGCCTGGAGTGGGGGCAGGGTGATTGGGGAGCTGTTTTTT.